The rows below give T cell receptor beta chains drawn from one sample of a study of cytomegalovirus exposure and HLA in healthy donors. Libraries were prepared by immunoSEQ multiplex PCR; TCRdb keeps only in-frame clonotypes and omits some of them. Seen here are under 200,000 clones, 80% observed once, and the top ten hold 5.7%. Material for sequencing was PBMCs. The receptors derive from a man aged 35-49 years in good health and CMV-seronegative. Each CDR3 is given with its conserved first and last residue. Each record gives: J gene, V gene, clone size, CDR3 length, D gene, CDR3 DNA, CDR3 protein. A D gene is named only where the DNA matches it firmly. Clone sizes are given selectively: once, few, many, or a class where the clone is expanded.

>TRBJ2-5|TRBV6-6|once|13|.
TGTGCCAGCAGTTACAAGGGGCGAGAGACCCAGTACTTC
CASSYKGRETQYF
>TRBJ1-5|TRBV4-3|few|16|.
TGCGCCAGCAGCCAAGAATCAGGCGTTGGGAGTCAGCCCCAGCATTTT
CASSQESGVGSQPQHF
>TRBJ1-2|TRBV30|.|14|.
TGTGCCTGGGGGAGGGAAATCGAGAACTATGGCTACACCTTC
CAWGREIENYGYTF
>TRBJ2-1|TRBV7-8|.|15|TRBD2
TGTGCCAGCAGAGAACTAGCGGGAGGCCGGGGTGAGCAGTTCTTC
CASRELAGGRGEQFF
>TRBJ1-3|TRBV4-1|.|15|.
TGCGCCAGCAGCCCCCGGGGGGGGCTTGGAAACACCATATATTTT
CASSPRGGLGNTIYF
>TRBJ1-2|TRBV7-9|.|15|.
TGTGCCAGCAGCTTGACACAGACGGCCGCTTATGGCTACACCTTC
CASSLTQTAAYGYTF
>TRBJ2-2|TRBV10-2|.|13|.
TGCGCCAGCAGTGTTCAGGTCACCGGGGAGCTGTTTTTT
CASSVQVTGELFF
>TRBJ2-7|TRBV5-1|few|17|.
TGCGCCAGCAGCTTGGCAGCCGGTCGACAGATCTCCTACGAGCAGTACTTC
CASSLAAGRQISYEQYF
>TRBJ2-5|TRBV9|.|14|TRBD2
TGTGCCAGCAGCGTAGAAGGGACTAGCGTGACCCAGTACTTC
CASSVEGTSVTQYF
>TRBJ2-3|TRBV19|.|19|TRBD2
TGTGCCAGTAGTATGACGGGACTAGCGGGAGGGCCCGGCACAGATACGCAGTATTTT
CASSMTGLAGGPGTDTQYF
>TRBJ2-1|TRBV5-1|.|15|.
TGCGCCAGCAGCTTGGCCACAGACAGGACCAATGAGCAGTTCTTC
CASSLATDRTNEQFF
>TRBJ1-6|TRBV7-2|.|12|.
TGTGCCAGCAGCCTTTATAATTCACCCCTCCACTTT
CASSLYNSPLHF
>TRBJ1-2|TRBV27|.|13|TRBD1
TGTGCCAGCAGGCGGACAGGGGATCATGGCTACACCTTC
CASRRTGDHGYTF
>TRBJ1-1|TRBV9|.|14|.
TGTGCCAGCAGCGTGACAGGAGGGAACACTGAAGCTTTCTTT
CASSVTGGNTEAFF
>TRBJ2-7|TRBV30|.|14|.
TGTGCCTGGAGGCCGACAGTAATGGGCTACGAGCAGTACTTC
CAWRPTVMGYEQYF
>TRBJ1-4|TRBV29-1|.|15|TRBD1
TGCAGCGGCCAAACCTGGGACAGGGGGACCGAAAAACTGTTTTTT
CSGQTWDRGTEKLFF
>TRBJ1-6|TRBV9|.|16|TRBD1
TGTGCCAGCAGCCTTCGATCCGGGACAGCGAATTCACCCCTCCACTTT
CASSLRSGTANSPLHF
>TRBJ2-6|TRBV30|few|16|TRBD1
TGTGCCTGGGTCCGGGACAGGGCAGCTGGGGCCAACGTCCTGACTTTC
CAWVRDRAAGANVLTF
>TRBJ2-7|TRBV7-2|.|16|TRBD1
TGTGCCAGCAGCTTAACAGGGGACAGGGCCTCCTACGAGCAGTACTTC
CASSLTGDRASYEQYF
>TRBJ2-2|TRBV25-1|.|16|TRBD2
TGTGCCAGCAGTGAATTTACTAGCGGGAGCACCGGGGAGCTGTTTTTT
CASSEFTSGSTGELFF
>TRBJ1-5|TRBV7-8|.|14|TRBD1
TGTGCCAGCAGGTTAGGACAGGGGAATCAGCCCCAGCATTTT
CASRLGQGNQPQHF
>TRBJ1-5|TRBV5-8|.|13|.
TGTGCCAGCAGCTTAGAGGAGTCACAGCCCCAGCATTTT
CASSLEESQPQHF
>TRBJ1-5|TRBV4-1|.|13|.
TGCGCCAGCAGCCAAGTAGCCGGGGAGCCCCAGCATTTT
CASSQVAGEPQHF
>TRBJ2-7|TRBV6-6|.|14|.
TGTGCCAGCAGTTACCCCCAGGACTCCTACGAGCAGTACTTC
CASSYPQDSYEQYF
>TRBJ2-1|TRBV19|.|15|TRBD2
TGTGCCAGTAGTGATAGCGGGGGGGCGGGTAATGAGCAGTTCTTC
CASSDSGGAGNEQFF
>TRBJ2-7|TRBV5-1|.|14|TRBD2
TGCGCCAGCAGCTTGGACGGGGGGAACTACGAGCAGTACTTC
CASSLDGGNYEQYF